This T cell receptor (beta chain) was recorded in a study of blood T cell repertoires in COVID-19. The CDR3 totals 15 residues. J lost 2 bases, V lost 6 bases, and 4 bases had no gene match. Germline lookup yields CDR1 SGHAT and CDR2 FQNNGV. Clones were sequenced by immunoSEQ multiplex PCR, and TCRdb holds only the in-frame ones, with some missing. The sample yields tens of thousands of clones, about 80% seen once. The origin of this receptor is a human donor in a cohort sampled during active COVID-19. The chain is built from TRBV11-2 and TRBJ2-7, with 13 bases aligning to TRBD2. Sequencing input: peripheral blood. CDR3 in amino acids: CASRRTSGSPYEQYF. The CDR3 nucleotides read TGTGCCAGCAGGCGGACTAGCGGGAGCCCCTACGAGCAGTACTTC.